Presented here are 23 T cell receptor beta chains from one specimen sequenced in a study of OX40 agonist ivuxolimab in advanced cancers. Libraries were constructed by the immunoSEQ multiplex PCR assay. TCRdb took this table from immuneACCESS and kept in-frame rearrangements with V and J called. Such tables lack part of the clones; where checked against another copy, unresolved V genes explain under half of the gap, and the rest is unexplained. In this sample the table shows roughly 92,000 clones, more than 75% of which occur a single time. The ten most abundant clones make up 0.65% to 0.85% of the sample. Here the sequenced sample was CD4+ or CD8+ T cells sorted from blood, taken in a trial of the OX40 agonist ivuxolimab. The source is an adult with an advanced solid tumor such as melanoma, head and neck, liver or kidney cancer.

The chain recombines TRBV6-5 with TRBJ1-1; D is possibly TRBD1 (5 bases). Germline V gene data show CDR1 as MNHEY and CDR2 as SVGAGI. Between the trimmed V and J ends, which lost 6 bases and 4 bases, there was a span of 15 bases. The CDR3 contains 14 residues. Written as DNA, the CDR3 is TGTGCCAGCAGGGGACCCGGGGTAGCCACTGAAGCTTTCTTT. Encoded protein: CASRGPGVATEAFF.

The rearrangement uses TRBV4-1 and TRBJ2-3, with 14 bases matching TRBD2. CDR3 length: 19 amino acids. V lost 1 base and J lost 1; bases outside the gene matches: 7. The germline CDR1 and CDR2 sequences are MGHRA and YSYEKL. The CDR3 DNA is TGCGCCAGCAGCCAAGGAGGGACTAGCGGGAGAGCGGGCACAGATACGCAGTATTTT. Protein product: CASSQGGTSGRAGTDTQYF.

The chain has TRBV4-1 and TRBJ2-1, with 10 bases aligning to TRBD2. The CDR3 length is 16 residues. Per the germline V gene, CDR1 is MGHRA and CDR2 is YSYEKL. Losses at the gene ends were 0 bases for V and 6 bases for J; bases not matched to a gene: 5. The CDR3 DNA is TGCGCCAGCAGCCAAGAAAGGCTAGCGGGAGTCAATGAGCAGTTCTTC. Translating gives CASSQERLAGVNEQFF.

This chain links TRBV5-1 with TRBJ2-1; 10 bases fit TRBD2. Germline assignment: CDR1 SGHRS and CDR2 YFSETQ. This CDR3 has 16 amino acids. J lost 3 bases, V lost 4 bases, and 7 bases had no gene match. The CDR3 DNA is TGCGCCAGCAGCCTATCGAGCGGGAGGGTCTACAATGAGCAGTTCTTC. This gives the protein CASSLSSGRVYNEQFF.

The V and J genes are TRBV7-9 and TRBJ1-1; D possibly corresponds to TRBD1 (6 bases). This CDR3 has 18 amino acids. The germline V and J ends were trimmed by 2 bases and 1 base, with 20 bases remaining between them. The germline V gene has CDR1 SEHNR and CDR2 FQNEAQ (reference sequence). CDR3 residues: CASSLSAGVGSRNTEAFF. For the CDR3, the DNA is TGTGCCAGCAGCTTAAGCGCAGGGGTAGGTTCTAGGAACACTGAAGCTTTCTTT. The entire variable domain, with the rest obtained from reference TRBV7-9 and TRBJ1-1, is as follows: DTGVSQNPRHKITKRGQNVTFRCDPISEHNRLYWYRQTLGQGPEFLTYFQNEAQLEKSRLLSDRFSAERPKGSFSTLEIQRTEQGDSAMYLCASSLSAGVGSRNTEAFFGQGTRLTVV.

The rearrangement uses TRBV18 and TRBJ2-2, with D unresolved. Trimming left V 0 bases short and J 4 bases short, with 9 bases between. CDR3 length: 15 residues. Germline V gene data show CDR1 as KGHSH and CDR2 as LQKENI. The DNA of the CDR3 is TGTGCCAGCTCACCACCGGTCCAGCCCACCGGGGAGCTGTTTTTT. Translated: CASSPPVQPTGELFF.

The genes are TRBV7-2 and TRBJ2-5; D possibly corresponds to TRBD1 (5 bases). Germline V gene lookup returns CDR1 SGHTA and CDR2 FQGNSA. The CDR3 is 14 residues long. Trimming removed 5 bases at V and 4 bases at J, with 14 bases between. The CDR3 loop reads CASSLRGNLETQYF. CDR3 nucleotides: TGTGCCAGCAGCCTAAGGGGCAACCTAGAGACCCAGTACTTC.

This clone was seen only a few times. V and J are TRBV2 and TRBJ2-6, with D uncertain. This CDR3 spans 14 amino acids. The ends were cut back, 8 bases at V and 0 bases at J, with 8 bases in the middle. In germline, CDR1 is SNHLY, CDR2 FYNNEI. CDR3 protein: CASRRSSGANVLTF. In nucleotides, the CDR3 is TGTGCCAGCCGGAGAAGCTCTGGGGCCAACGTCCTGACTTTC. Variable domain in full (rest from reference TRBV2 and TRBJ2-6): EPEVTQTPSHQVTQMGQEVILRCVPISNHLYFYWYRQILGQKVEFLVSFYNNEISEKSEIFDDQFSVERPDGSNFTLKIRSTKLEDSAMYFCASRRSSGANVLTFGAGSRLTVL.

This clone was seen only once. The chain carries TRBV11-1 and TRBJ1-5; D unclear. The CDR3 sequence is 16 residues long. Trimming stripped 5 bases from V and 0 bases from J, with 14 bases between. CDR1 and CDR2 (germline): SGHAT, FQDESV (reference sequence). DNA of the CDR3: TGTGCCAGCAGCATCCCATCGGGATTTAGCAATCAGCCCCAGCATTTT. Amino acid sequence: CASSIPSGFSNQPQHF.

The V call is TRBV30, the J call TRBJ1-4; D is uncertain. Trimming stripped 4 bases from V and 3 bases from J, with 12 bases between. The CDR3 is made up of 14 amino acids. In germline, CDR1 is GTSNPN, CDR2 SVGIG (reference sequence). CDR3 DNA: TGTGCCTGGACCGGCGGGGTACCTAATGAAAAACTGTTTTTT. It is translated as CAWTGGVPNEKLFF.

The genes are TRBV27 and TRBJ1-2, with 9 bases identical to TRBD1. CDR1 and CDR2 from the germline V gene are MNHEY and SMNVEV (reference sequence). The CDR3 consists of 15 residues. V gave up 5 bases and J gave up 5 bases; unmatched junction bases: 9. The CDR3 nucleotides read TGTGCCAGCAGTGCCGGACAGGGGATCGGGTATGGCTACACCTTC. Amino acids: CASSAGQGIGYGYTF.

The chain carries TRBV7-9 and TRBJ2-2; D not certain. CDR3 length: 12 amino acids. Trimming took 2 bases from V and 6 from J, leaving 4 bases between them. In germline, CDR1 is SEHNR, CDR2 FQNEAQ (reference sequence). In DNA form, the CDR3 reads TGTGCCAGCAGCTTACCGGCCGGGGAGCTGTTTTTT. Protein product: CASSLPAGELFF. The full variable domain, in which reference TRBV7-9 and TRBJ2-2 provide the parts outside the CDR3, is DTGVSQNPRHKITKRGQNVTFRCDPISEHNRLYWYRQTLGQGPEFLTYFQNEAQLEKSRLLSDRFSAERPKGSFSTLEIQRTEQGDSAMYLCASSLPAGELFFGEGSRLTVL.

Here the CDR3 reads CASSSTGTGFTDTQYF. CDR3 nucleotides: TGTGCCAGTAGTTCAACCGGGACAGGGTTTACAGATACGCAGTATTTT. The chain recombines TRBV19 with TRBJ2-3, with TRBD1 identical over 9 bases. Unmatched junction bases numbered 9, after V lost 5 bases and J lost 3 bases. The V gene's germline CDR1 is LNHDA and CDR2 SQIVND (reference sequence). This CDR3 contains 16 residues. Using reference TRBV19 and TRBJ2-3 for the parts outside the CDR3, the full variable domain is DGGITQSPKYLFRKEGQNVTLSCEQNLNHDAMYWYRQDPGQGLRLIYYSQIVNDFQKGDIAEGYSVSREKKESFPLTVTSAQKNPTAFYLCASSSTGTGFTDTQYFGPGTRLTVL.

This chain connects TRBV19 to TRBJ2-2, with 10 nucleotides matching TRBD2. Trimming at V came to 4 bases and at J to 7 bases, leaving 6 bases not matched to a gene. The germline V gene has CDR1 LNHDA and CDR2 SQIVND (reference sequence). The CDR3 has 15 amino acids. The CDR3 is CASSSPGLAYGELFF. CDR3 coding DNA: TGTGCCAGTAGTAGCCCGGGACTAGCGTACGGGGAGCTGTTTTTT.

This clone came up once. This chain connects TRBV19 to TRBJ1-5; D is unresolved. Germline lookup yields CDR1 LNHDA and CDR2 SQIVND (reference sequence). This CDR3 has 13 amino acids. V lost 6 bases to trimming and J lost 6 bases, with 12 bases between them. For the CDR3, the DNA is TGTGCCAGTAGCGCCGGACGCAGTCAGCCCCAGCATTTT. Translation: CASSAGRSQPQHF.

The chain carries TRBV4-3 and TRBJ2-7; 9 bases agree with TRBD1. CDR3 length: 15 residues. After removal of 0 bases from V and 12 bases from J, the junction contained 12 bases not matched to a gene. CDR1 is LGHNA and CDR2 is YSLEER in the germline V gene. CDR3 region: CASSQDLGAQGARYF. CDR3 sequence (DNA): TGCGCCAGCAGCCAAGATTTAGGGGCACAGGGGGCACGGTACTTC.

This clone was seen a few times. This chain joins TRBV28 and TRBJ1-2; D is ambiguous. The CDR3 contains 13 residues. CDR1 MDHEN and CDR2 SYDVKM come from the germline V gene. V dropped 5 bases and J dropped 5 bases, with 12 bases sitting between them. The CDR3 protein is CASSPSGLYGYTF. The DNA for the CDR3 is TGTGCCAGCAGTCCGTCCGGCCTATATGGCTACACCTTC.

The chain is built from TRBV30 and TRBJ1-5; 7 bases match TRBD1. The ends lost 3 bases at V and 0 bases at J; junction bases unmatched: 5. Germline V gene sequence: CDR1 GTSNPN, CDR2 SVGIG (reference sequence). This CDR3 has 15 residues. The chain's CDR3 is CAWRADRNSNQPQHF. CDR3 nucleotides: TGTGCCTGGAGAGCGGACAGGAATAGCAATCAGCCCCAGCATTTT.

This chain links TRBV15 with TRBJ2-1, with D possibly matching TRBD1 (6 bases). CDR1 is LNHNV and CDR2 is YYDKDF in the germline V gene (reference sequence). V gave up 0 bases and J gave up 6 bases, with 12 bases separating them. The length of the CDR3 is 15 residues. CDR3 amino acids: CATSRDLNRVNEQFF. The DNA of the CDR3 is TGTGCCACCAGCAGAGATTTGAACAGGGTCAATGAGCAGTTCTTC.

V gene TRBV30 combines with J gene TRBJ1-1, with D possibly being TRBD1 (6 bases). V gave up 3 bases and J gave up 2 bases, with 7 bases separating them. The germline V gene encodes CDR1 GTSNPN and CDR2 SVGIG (reference sequence). The CDR3 covers 12 residues. The CDR3 DNA sequence: TGTGCCTGGAGGGACAGTAACACTGAAGCTTTCTTT. Translation: CAWRDSNTEAFF.

The chain employs TRBV18 and TRBJ1-2; D not resolved. The V gene lost 1 base and the J gene lost 1 base, with 7 bases spanning the gap. The CDR3 contains 14 residues. Germline loops: CDR1 KGHSH, CDR2 LQKENI. The DNA for the CDR3 is TGTGCCAGCTCACCACAGGGAGATAACTATGGCTACACCTTC. Protein product: CASSPQGDNYGYTF.

The rearrangement joins TRBV7-9 to TRBJ2-1, with TRBD2 as a possible D gene (6 bases). The CDR3 totals 12 residues. Deletions cut 3 bases from V and 12 bases from J, with 12 bases between. Germline loops: CDR1 SEHNR, CDR2 FQNEAQ (reference sequence). The CDR3 here is CASSFEVGGQFF. CDR3 sequence (DNA): TGTGCCAGCAGCTTCGAGGTGGGGGGGCAGTTCTTC.

This CDR3 reads CAWTLGTPRVYEQYF. The CDR3 DNA reads as TGTGCCTGGACGTTGGGGACACCGAGGGTCTACGAGCAGTACTTC. The chain links TRBV30 to TRBJ2-7, with D possibly matching TRBD1 (6 bases). The CDR3 totals 15 residues. Between the trimmed V and J ends, which lost 4 bases and 3 bases, there was a span of 19 bases. Germline values: CDR1 GTSNPN, CDR2 SVGIG (reference sequence).